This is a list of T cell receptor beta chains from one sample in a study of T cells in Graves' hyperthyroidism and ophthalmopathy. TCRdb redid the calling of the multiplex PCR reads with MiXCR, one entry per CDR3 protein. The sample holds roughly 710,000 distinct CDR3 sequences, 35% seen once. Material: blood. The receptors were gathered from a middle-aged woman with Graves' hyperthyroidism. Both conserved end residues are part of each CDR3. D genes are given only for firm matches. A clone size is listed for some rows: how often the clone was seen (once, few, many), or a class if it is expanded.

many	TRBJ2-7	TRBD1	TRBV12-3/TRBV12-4	CASSLARQGKYEQYF	TGTGCCAGCAGTTTAGCAAGACAGGGGAAATACGAGCAGTACTTC
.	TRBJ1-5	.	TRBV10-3	CAPNAQPQHF	TGTGCCCCGAATGCCCAGCCCCAGCATTTT
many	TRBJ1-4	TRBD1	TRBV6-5	CASRTTGTGGEKLFF	TGTGCCAGCAGAACAACCGGGACAGGGGGTGAAAAACTGTTTTTT
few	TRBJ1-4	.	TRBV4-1	CASSQGRVGEKLFF	TGCGCCAGCAGCCAAGGCAGGGTGGGGGAAAAACTGTTTTTT
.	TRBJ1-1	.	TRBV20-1	CSARDLLNTEAFF	TGCAGTGCTAGAGATTTGCTTAACACTGAAGCTTTCTTT
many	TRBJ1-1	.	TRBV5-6	CASSRGPDTAFF	TGTGCCAGCAGCCGGGGCCCGGACACCGCTTTCTTT
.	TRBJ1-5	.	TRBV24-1	CATSDLRGNQPQHF	TGTGCCACCAGTGATTTGAGGGGAAATCAGCCCCAGCATTTT
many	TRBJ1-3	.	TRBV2	CASSARRISGNTIYF	TGTGCCAGCAGTGCTCGGCGGATCTCTGGAAACACCATATATTTT
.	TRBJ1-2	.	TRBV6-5	CASSYSFVGEGGDYGYTF	TGTGCCAGCAGTTACTCATTCGTAGGAGAGGGGGGGGATTATGGCTACACCTTC
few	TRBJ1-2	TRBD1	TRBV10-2	CASGDSIWDRDGGYTF	TGCGCCAGCGGTGATTCGATTTGGGACAGGGATGGCGGCTACACCTTC
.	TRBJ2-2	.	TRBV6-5	CASWGSNTGELFF	TGTGCAAGTTGGGGGTCGAACACCGGGGAGCTGTTTTTT
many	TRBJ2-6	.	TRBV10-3	CAISELGGRGANVLTF	TGTGCCATCAGTGAGTTAGGGGGGCGTGGGGCCAACGTCCTGACTTTC
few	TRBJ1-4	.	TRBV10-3	CAISEKVFF	TGTGCCATCAGTGAGAAAGTGTTTTTT
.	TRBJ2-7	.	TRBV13	CASSLNIWAGSSYEQYF	TGTGCCAGCAGCTTAAACATCTGGGCAGGGAGCTCCTACGAGCAGTACTTC
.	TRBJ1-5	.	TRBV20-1	CSARMFGSNQPQHF	TGCAGTGCTAGGATGTTCGGTAGCAATCAGCCCCAGCATTTT
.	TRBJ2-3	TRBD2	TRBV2	CASRIAGGTDTQYF	TGTGCCAGCAGGATAGCGGGGGGCACAGATACGCAGTATTTT
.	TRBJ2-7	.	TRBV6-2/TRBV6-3	CASSYVLYEQYF	TGTGCCAGCAGTTACGTATTATACGAGCAGTACTTC
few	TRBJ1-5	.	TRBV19	CASSMIWGASNQPQHF	TGTGCCAGTAGTATGATCTGGGGGGCCAGCAATCAGCCCCAGCATTTT
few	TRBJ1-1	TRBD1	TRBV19	CASSFGPGQGGPEAFF	TGTGCCAGCTCGTTTGGGCCGGGACAGGGGGGCCCTGAAGCTTTCTTT
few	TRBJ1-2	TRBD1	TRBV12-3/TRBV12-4	CASSLETGGMGGYTF	TGTGCCAGCAGTTTAGAGACAGGGGGCATGGGTGGCTACACCTTC
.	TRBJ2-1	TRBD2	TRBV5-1	CASSPGTSGNEQFF	TGCGCCAGCAGCCCCGGGACTAGCGGGAATGAGCAGTTCTTC
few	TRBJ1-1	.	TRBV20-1	CSARDRGRVTEAFF	TGCAGTGCTAGAGACCGGGGCAGGGTAACTGAAGCTTTCTTT
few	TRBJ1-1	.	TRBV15	CATSRDIGVGAFF	TGTGCCACCAGCAGAGACATTGGGGTGGGAGCTTTCTTT
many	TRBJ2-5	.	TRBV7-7	CASSRGTEGLETQYF	TGTGCTAGCAGCCGAGGGACCGAGGGGTTGGAGACCCAGTACTTC
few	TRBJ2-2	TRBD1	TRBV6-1	CASRDGQGAHTGELFF	TGTGCCAGCAGGGATGGACAGGGGGCACACACCGGGGAGCTGTTTTTT
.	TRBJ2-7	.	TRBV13	CASSSASGASYEQYF	TGTGCCAGCAGCTCCGCCTCCGGGGCGTCCTACGAGCAGTACTTC
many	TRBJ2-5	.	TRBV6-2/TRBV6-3	CASGVGTQYF	TGTGCCAGCGGGGTGGGGACCCAGTACTTC
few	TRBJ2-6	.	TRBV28	CASSLPRGANVLTF	TGTGCCAGCAGTTTGCCGCGCGGGGCCAACGTCCTGACTTTC
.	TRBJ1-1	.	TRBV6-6	CASSYVGGRDTEAFF	TGTGCCAGCAGTTACGTCGGGGGGCGCGACACTGAAGCTTTCTTT
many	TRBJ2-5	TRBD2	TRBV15	CATSEGTSGSQETQYF	TGTGCCACCAGCGAGGGGACTAGCGGGAGCCAAGAGACCCAGTACTTC
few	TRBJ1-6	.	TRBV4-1	CASSPRVSDNSPLHF	TGCGCCAGCAGCCCCAGGGTTTCTGATAATTCACCCCTCCACTTT
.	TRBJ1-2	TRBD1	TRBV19	CASSIDLQGAGGYTF	TGTGCCAGTAGTATAGATCTCCAGGGGGCAGGTGGCTACACCTTC
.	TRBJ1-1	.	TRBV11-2	CASSLYGNTEAFF	TGTGCCAGCAGCTTGTACGGAAACACTGAAGCTTTCTTT
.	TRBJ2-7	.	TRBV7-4	CASSVNGGMGIYEQYF	TGTGCCAGCAGCGTAAATGGGGGAATGGGGATATACGAGCAGTACTTC
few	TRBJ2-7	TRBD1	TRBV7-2	CASSFYRGSSYEQYF	TGTGCCAGCAGCTTCTACAGGGGAAGTTCATACGAGCAGTACTTC
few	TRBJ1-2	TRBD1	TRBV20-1	CSARVRDRVLTNYGYTF	TGCAGTGCTAGAGTGCGTGACAGGGTCCTGACTAACTATGGCTACACCTTC
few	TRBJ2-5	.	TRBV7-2	CASSQAGSRTQETQYF	TGTGCCAGCAGCCAAGCCGGAAGCCGGACACAAGAGACCCAGTACTTC
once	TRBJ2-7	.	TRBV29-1	CSAAGSYEQYF	TGCAGTGCTGCGGGATCCTACGAGCAGTACTTC
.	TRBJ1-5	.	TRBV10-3	CAISGAVNQPQHF	TGTGCCATCAGTGGTGCCGTCAATCAGCCCCAGCATTTT
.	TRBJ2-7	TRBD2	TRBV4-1	CASSQGESMGLADYEQYF	TGCGCCAGCAGCCAAGGCGAATCAATGGGACTAGCGGATTACGAGCAGTACTTC
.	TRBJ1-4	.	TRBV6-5	CASSYSALQREKLFF	TGTGCCAGCAGTTACTCAGCTCTCCAAAGAGAAAAACTGTTTTTT
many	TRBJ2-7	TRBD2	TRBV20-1	CSAPGLAGGTYEQYF	TGCAGTGCTCCTGGACTAGCGGGAGGGACCTACGAGCAGTACTTC
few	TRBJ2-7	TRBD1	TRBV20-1	CSAVSIMVGTGTYEQYF	TGCAGTGCTGTAAGCATCATGGTGGGGACAGGGACCTACGAGCAGTACTTC
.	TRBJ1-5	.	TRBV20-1	CRAGEPLQPQHF	TGCCGTGCTGGGGAGCCTTTACAGCCCCAGCATTTT
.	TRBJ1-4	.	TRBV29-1	CSVEEGGDEKLFF	TGCAGCGTTGAAGAGGGCGGGGATGAAAAACTGTTTTTT
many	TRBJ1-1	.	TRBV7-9	CASSQKRGGQLNTEAFF	TGTGCCAGCAGTCAGAAAAGGGGGGGGCAGCTAAACACTGAAGCTTTCTTT
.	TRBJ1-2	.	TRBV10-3	CAISESRDFYGYTF	TGTGCCATCAGTGAGTCCCGGGACTTCTATGGCTACACCTTC
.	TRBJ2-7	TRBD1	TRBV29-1	CSLGVTGPYEQYF	TGCAGCTTAGGCGTGACAGGGCCCTACGAGCAGTACTTC
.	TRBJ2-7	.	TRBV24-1	CATSRQSLYEQCF	TGTGCCACATCTAGACAGTCCCTCTACGAGCAGTGCTTC
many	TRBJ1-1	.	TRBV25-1	CASSAREVAAEAFF	TGTGCCAGCAGTGCTAGAGAGGTCGCCGCTGAAGCTTTCTTT
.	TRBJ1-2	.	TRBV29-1	CSVEVGVGYTF	TGCAGCGTTGAAGTGGGGGTAGGCTACACCTTC
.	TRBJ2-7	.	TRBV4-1	CASSQEDGDSYEQYF	TGCGCCAGCAGCCAAGAGGACGGGGACTCCTACGAGCAGTACTTC
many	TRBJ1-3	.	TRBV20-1	CSARDHERGNTIYF	TGCAGTGCTAGAGATCATGAGAGGGGAAACACCATATATTTT
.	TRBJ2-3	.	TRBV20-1	CSARMRGRDTQYF	TGCAGTGCTAGAATGCGGGGCCGAGATACGCAGTATTTT
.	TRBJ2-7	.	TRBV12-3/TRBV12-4	CASSLARRSSYEQYF	TGTGCCAGCAGTTTAGCGCGCAGGAGCTCCTACGAGCAGTACTTC